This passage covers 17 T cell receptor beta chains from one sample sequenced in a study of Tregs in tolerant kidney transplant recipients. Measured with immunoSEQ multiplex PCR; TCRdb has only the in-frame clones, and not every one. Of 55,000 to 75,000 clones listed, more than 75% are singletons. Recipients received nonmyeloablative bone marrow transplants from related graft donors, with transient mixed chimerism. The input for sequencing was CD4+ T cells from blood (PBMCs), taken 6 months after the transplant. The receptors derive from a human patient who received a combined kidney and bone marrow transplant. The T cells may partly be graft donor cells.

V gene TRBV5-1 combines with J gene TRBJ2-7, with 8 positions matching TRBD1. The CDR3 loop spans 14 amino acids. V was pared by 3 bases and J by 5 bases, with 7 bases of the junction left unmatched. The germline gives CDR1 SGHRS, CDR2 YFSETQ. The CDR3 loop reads CASSSDRVWDEQYF. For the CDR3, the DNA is TGCGCCAGCAGCTCGGACAGGGTCTGGGACGAGCAGTACTTC.

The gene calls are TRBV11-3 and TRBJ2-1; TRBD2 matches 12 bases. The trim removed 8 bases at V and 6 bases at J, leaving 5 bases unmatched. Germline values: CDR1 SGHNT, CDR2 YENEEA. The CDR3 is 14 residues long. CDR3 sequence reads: CASRGLAGPNEQFF. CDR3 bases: TGTGCCAGCCGAGGACTAGCGGGACCCAATGAGCAGTTCTTC. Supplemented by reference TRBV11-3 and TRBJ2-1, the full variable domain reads EAGVVQSPRYKIIEKKQPVAFWCNPISGHNTLYWYLQNLGQGPELLIRYENEEAVDDSQLPKDRFSAERLKGVDSTLKIQPAELGDSAVYLCASRGLAGPNEQFFGPGTRLTVL.

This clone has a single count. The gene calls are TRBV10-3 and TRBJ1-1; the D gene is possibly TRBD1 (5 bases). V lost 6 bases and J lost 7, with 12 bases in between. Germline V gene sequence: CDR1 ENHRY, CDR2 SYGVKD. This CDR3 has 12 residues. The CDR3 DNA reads TGTGCCATCAGCACCCCGGGGGGTGAAGCTTTCTTT. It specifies CAISTPGGEAFF.

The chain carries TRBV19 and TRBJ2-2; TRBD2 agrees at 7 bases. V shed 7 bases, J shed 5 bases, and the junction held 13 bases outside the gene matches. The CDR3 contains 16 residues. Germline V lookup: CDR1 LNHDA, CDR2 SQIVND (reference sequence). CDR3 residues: CASTGGKGVRTGELFF. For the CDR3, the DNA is TGTGCCAGTACGGGGGGTAAAGGGGTGAGAACCGGGGAGCTGTTTTTT.

DNA for the CDR3: TGTGCCAGCAGCTTATCTGGCGGGGCGTACCAAGAGACCCAGTACTTC. Residues: CASSLSGGAYQETQYF. The chain joins TRBV11-2 to TRBJ2-5; D is possibly TRBD2 (6 bases). Germline CDR1 and CDR2: SGHAT and FQNNGV. Trimming stripped 2 bases from V and 0 bases from J, with 13 bases between. The CDR3 spans 16 residues. Complete variable domain (other parts from reference TRBV11-2 and TRBJ2-5): EAGVAQSPRYKIIEKRQSVAFWCNPISGHATLYWYQQILGQGPKLLIQFQNNGVVDDSQLPKDRFSAERLKGVDSTLKIQPAKLEDSAVYLCASSLSGGAYQETQYFGPGTRLLVL.

CDR3 nucleotide sequence: TGTGCCAGTAGTATAGTCTTCCGGGCAGGGGCGGACTACGAGCAGTACTTC. Protein sequence: CASSIVFRAGADYEQYF. The rearrangement uses TRBV19 and TRBJ2-7, with D maybe TRBD1 (6 bases). CDR1 and CDR2 (germline): LNHDA, SQIVND (reference sequence). This CDR3 is 17 amino acids long. V lost 1 base, J lost 3 bases, and 19 bases lay in between. The variable domain in full, completed from reference TRBV19 and TRBJ2-7, reads DGGITQSPKYLFRKEGQNVTLSCEQNLNHDAMYWYRQDPGQGLRLIYYSQIVNDFQKGDIAEGYSVSREKKESFPLTVTSAQKNPTAFYLCASSIVFRAGADYEQYFGPGTRLTVT.

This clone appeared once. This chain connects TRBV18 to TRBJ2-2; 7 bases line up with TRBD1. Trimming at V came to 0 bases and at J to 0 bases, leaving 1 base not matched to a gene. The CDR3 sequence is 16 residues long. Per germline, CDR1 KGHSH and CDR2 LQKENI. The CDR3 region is CASSPPTGSNTGELFF. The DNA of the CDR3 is TGTGCCAGCTCACCACCGACAGGGTCGAACACCGGGGAGCTGTTTTTT.

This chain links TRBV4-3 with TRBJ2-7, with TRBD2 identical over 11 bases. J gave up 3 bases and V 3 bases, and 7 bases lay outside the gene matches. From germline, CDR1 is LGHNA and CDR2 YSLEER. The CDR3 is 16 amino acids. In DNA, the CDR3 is TGCGCCAGCAGCCAGAGACTAGCGGGGAGAAGCTACGAGCAGTACTTC. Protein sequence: CASSQRLAGRSYEQYF.

CDR3 loop: CASSRLTGMGDEQFF. In DNA form, the CDR3 reads TGTGCCAGCAGCCGGCTGACAGGGATGGGGGATGAGCAGTTCTTC. V is TRBV5-4 and J is TRBJ2-1, with 7 bases matching TRBD1. This CDR3 has 15 amino acids. The germline gives CDR1 SGHNT, CDR2 YYREEE (reference sequence). Unmatched junction bases numbered 12, after V lost 4 bases and J lost 8 bases.

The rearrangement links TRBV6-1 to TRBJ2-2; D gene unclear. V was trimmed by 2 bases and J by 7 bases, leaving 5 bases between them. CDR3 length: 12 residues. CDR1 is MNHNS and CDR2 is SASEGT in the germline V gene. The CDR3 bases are TGTGCCAGCAGTGAACGCGGCGGGGAGCTGTTTTTT. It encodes CASSERGGELFF.

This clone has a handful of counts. DNA of the CDR3: TGTGCCAGCAGCCCCACAGGGGGCACTGAAGCTTTCTTT. Translation gives CASSPTGGTEAFF. This chain uses TRBV7-8 with TRBJ1-1; TRBD1 matches 8 bases. V was pared by 5 bases and J by 4 bases, with 3 bases of the junction left unmatched. Looked up from germline, CDR1 is SGHVS and CDR2 is FQNEAQ. The CDR3 is made up of 13 amino acids.

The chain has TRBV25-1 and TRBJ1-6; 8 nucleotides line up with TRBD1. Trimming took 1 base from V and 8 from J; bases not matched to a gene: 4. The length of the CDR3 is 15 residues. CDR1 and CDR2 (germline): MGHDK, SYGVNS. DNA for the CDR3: TGTGCCAGCAGTGAATGGACAGGGAGGCATTCACCCCTCCACTTT. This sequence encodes CASSEWTGRHSPLHF.

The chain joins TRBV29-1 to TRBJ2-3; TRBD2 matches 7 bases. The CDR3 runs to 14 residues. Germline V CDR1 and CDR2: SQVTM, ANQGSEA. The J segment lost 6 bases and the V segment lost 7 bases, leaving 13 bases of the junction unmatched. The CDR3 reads CSGGALAVGDTQYF. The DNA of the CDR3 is TGCAGCGGCGGTGCTCTAGCGGTGGGGGATACGCAGTATTTT.

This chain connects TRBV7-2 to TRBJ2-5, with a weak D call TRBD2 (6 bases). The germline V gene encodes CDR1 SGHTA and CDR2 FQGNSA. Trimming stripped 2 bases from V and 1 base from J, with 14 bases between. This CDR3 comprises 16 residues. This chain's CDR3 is CASSLRPAGPQETQYF. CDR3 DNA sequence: TGTGCCAGCAGCTTACGGCCAGCGGGCCCCCAAGAGACCCAGTACTTC.

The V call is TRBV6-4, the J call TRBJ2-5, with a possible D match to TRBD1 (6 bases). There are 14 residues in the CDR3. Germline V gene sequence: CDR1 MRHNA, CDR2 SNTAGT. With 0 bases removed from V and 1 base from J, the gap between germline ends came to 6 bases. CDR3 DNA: TGTGCCAGCAGTGACTCGGACAGCCAAGAGACCCAGTACTTC. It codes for CASSDSDSQETQYF.

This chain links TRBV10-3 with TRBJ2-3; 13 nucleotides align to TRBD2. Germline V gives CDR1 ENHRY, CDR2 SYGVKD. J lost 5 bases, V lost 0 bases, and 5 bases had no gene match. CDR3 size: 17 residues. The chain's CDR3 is CAISESGLAGIRDTQYF. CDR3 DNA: TGTGCCATCAGTGAGTCGGGACTAGCGGGGATTAGAGATACGCAGTATTTT.

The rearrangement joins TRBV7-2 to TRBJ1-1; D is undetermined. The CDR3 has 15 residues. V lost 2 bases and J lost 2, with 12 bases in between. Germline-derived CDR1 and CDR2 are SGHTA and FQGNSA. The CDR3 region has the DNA TGTGCCAGCAGCTTAAGCGGCAGAGCTAACACTGAAGCTTTCTTT. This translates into CASSLSGRANTEAFF. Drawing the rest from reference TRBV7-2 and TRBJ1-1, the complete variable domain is GAGVSQSPSNKVTEKGKDVELRCDPISGHTALYWYRQSLGQGLEFLIYFQGNSAPDKSGLPSDRFSAERTGGSVSTLTIQRTQQEDSAVYLCASSLSGRANTEAFFGQGTRLTVV.